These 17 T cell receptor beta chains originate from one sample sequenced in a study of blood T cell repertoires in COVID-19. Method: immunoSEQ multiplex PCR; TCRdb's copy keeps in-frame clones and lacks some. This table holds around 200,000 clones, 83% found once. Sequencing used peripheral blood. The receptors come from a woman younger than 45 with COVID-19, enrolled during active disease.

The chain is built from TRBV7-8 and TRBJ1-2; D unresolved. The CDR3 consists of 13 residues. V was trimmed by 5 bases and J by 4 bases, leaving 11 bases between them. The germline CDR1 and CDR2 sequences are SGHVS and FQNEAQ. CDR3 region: CASSPGGFYGYTF. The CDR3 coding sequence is TGTGCCAGCAGCCCCGGAGGGTTCTATGGCTACACCTTC.

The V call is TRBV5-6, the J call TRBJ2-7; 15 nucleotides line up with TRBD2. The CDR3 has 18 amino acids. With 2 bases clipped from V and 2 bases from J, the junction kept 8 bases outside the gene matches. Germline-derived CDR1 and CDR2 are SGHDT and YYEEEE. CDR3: CASSFGLAGGPKTYEQYF. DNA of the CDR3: TGTGCCAGCAGCTTCGGACTAGCGGGGGGGCCGAAAACCTACGAGCAGTACTTC.

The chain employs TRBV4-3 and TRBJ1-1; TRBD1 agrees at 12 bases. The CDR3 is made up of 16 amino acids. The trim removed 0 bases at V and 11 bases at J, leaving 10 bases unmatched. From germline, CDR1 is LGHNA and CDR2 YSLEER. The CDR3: CASSQDTGTGGFGAFF. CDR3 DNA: TGCGCCAGCAGCCAAGATACCGGGACAGGGGGCTTTGGGGCTTTCTTT.

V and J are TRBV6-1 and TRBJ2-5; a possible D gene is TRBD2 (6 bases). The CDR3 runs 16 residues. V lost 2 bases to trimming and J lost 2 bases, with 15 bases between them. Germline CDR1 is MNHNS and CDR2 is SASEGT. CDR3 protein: CASSERGGVWQETQYF. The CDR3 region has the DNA TGTGCCAGCAGTGAAAGGGGAGGAGTATGGCAAGAGACCCAGTACTTC.

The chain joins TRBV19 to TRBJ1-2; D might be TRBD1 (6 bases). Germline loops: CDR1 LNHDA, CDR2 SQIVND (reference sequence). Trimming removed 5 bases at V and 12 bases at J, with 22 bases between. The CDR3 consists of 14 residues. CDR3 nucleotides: TGTGCCAGTAGTCACCGAGGGGGGGCGAAAGCTAACACCTTC. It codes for CASSHRGGAKANTF.

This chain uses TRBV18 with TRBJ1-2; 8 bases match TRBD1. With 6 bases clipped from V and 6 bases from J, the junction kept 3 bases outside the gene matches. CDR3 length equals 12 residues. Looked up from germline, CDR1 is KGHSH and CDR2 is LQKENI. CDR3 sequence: CASSQQGDGYTF. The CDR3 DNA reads TGTGCCAGCTCCCAACAGGGGGATGGCTACACCTTC.

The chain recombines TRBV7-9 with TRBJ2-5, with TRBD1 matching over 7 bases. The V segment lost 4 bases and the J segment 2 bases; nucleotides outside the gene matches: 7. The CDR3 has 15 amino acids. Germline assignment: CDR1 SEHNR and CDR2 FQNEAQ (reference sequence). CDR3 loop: CASSSNRGPQETQYF. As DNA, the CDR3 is TGTGCCAGCAGCTCGAACAGGGGACCTCAAGAGACCCAGTACTTC.

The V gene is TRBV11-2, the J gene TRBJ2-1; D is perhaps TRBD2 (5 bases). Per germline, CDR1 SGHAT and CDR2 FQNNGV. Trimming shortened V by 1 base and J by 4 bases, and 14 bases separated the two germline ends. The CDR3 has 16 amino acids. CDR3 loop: CASSLGADPRYNEQFF. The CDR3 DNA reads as TGTGCCAGCAGCTTAGGAGCGGACCCCAGGTACAATGAGCAGTTCTTC.

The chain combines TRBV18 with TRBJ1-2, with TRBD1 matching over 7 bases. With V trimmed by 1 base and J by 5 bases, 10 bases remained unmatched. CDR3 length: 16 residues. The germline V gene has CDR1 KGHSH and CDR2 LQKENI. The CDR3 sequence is CASSPQGAQLPYGYTF. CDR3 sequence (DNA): TGTGCCAGCTCACCACAGGGGGCGCAACTCCCTTATGGCTACACCTTC.

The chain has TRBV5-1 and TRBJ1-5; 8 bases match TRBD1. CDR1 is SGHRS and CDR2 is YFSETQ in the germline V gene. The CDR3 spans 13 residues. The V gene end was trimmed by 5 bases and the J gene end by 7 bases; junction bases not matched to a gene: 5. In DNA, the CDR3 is TGCGCCAGCAGACCGGACAGGGACCAGCCCCAGCATTTT. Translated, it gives CASRPDRDQPQHF. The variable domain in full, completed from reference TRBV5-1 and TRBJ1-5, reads KAGVTQTPRYLIKTRGQQVTLSCSPISGHRSVSWYQQTPGQGLQFLFEYFSETQRNKGNFPGRFSGRQFSNSRSEMNVSTLELGDSALYLCASRPDRDQPQHFGDGTRLSIL.

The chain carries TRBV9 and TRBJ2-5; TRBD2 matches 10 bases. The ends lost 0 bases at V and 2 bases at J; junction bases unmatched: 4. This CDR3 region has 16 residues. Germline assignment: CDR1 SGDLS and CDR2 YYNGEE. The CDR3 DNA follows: TGTGCCAGCAGCGTAGTGGCTAGCGGGAGTCAAGAGACCCAGTACTTC. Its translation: CASSVVASGSQETQYF.

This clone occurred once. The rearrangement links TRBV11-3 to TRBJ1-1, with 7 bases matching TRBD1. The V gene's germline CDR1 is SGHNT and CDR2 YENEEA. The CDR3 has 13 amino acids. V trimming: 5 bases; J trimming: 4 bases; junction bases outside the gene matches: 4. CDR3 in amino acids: CASSPTGSTEAFF. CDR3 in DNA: TGTGCCAGCAGCCCGACAGGGAGCACTGAAGCTTTCTTT. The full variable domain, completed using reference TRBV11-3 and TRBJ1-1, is EAGVVQSPRYKIIEKKQPVAFWCNPISGHNTLYWYLQNLGQGPELLIRYENEEAVDDSQLPKDRFSAERLKGVDSTLKIQPAELGDSAVYLCASSPTGSTEAFFGQGTRLTVV.

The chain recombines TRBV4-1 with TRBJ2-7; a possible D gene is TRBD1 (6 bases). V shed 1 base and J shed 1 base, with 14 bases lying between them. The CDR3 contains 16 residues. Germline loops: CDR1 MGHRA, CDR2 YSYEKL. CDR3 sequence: CASSQGFLTGSYEQYF. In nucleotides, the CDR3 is TGCGCCAGCAGCCAAGGCTTTTTGACAGGATCCTACGAGCAGTACTTC.

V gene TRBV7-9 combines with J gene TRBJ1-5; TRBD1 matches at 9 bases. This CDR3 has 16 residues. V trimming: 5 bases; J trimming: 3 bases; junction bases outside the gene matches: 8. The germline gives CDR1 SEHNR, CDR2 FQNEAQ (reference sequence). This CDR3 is CASSRETGGLNQPQHF. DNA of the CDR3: TGTGCCAGCAGCAGAGAGACAGGGGGACTCAATCAGCCCCAGCATTTT.

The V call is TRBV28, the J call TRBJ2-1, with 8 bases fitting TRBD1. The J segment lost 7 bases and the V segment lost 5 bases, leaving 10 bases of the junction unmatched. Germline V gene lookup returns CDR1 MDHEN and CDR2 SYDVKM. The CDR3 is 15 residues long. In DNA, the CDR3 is TGTGCCAGCAGTCCCCTACAGGGGGGTCTGAATGAGCAGTTCTTC. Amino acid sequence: CASSPLQGGLNEQFF.

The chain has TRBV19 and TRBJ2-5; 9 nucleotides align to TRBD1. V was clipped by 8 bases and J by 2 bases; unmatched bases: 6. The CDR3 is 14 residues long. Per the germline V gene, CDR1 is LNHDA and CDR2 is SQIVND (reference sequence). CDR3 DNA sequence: TGTGCCAGTCATACAGGGGGCGGGCAAGAGACCCAGTACTTC. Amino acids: CASHTGGGQETQYF.

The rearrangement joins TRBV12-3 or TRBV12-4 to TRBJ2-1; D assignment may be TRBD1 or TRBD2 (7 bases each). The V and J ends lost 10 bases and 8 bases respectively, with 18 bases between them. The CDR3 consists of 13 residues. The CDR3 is CAIRGGSLDEQFF. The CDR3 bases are TGTGCCATCAGGGGGGGTAGTCTGGATGAGCAGTTCTTC.